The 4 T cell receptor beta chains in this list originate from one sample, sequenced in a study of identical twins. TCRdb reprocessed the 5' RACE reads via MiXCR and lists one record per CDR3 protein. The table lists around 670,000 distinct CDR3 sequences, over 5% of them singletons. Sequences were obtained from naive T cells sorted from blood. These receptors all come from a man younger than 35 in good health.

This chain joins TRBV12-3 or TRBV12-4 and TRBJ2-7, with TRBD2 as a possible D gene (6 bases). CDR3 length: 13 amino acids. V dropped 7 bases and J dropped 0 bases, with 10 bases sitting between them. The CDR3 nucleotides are TGTGCCAGCAAATCGCGGGGCTCCTACGAGCAGTACTTC. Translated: CASKSRGSYEQYF.

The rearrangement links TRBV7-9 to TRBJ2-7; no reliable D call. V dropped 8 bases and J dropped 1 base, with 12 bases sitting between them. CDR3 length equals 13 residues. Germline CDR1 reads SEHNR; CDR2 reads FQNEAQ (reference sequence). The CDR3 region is CASAPGDSYEQYF. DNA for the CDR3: TGTGCCAGCGCTCCGGGCGATTCCTACGAGCAGTACTTC.

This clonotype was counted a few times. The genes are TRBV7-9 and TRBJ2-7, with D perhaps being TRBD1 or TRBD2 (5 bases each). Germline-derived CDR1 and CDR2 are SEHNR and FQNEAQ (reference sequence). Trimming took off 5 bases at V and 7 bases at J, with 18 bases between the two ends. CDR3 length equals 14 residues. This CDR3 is CASSDPGTIREQYF. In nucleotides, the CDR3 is TGTGCCAGCAGCGATCCCGGGACCATAAGGGAGCAGTACTTC.

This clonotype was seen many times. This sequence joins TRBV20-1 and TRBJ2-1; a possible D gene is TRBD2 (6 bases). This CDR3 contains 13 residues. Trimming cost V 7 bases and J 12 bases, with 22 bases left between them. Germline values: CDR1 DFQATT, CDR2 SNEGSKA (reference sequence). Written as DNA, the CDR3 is TGCAGTGGGCGGGACCTCGTCGGAGAGGTGCAGTTCTTC. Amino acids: CSGRDLVGEVQFF.